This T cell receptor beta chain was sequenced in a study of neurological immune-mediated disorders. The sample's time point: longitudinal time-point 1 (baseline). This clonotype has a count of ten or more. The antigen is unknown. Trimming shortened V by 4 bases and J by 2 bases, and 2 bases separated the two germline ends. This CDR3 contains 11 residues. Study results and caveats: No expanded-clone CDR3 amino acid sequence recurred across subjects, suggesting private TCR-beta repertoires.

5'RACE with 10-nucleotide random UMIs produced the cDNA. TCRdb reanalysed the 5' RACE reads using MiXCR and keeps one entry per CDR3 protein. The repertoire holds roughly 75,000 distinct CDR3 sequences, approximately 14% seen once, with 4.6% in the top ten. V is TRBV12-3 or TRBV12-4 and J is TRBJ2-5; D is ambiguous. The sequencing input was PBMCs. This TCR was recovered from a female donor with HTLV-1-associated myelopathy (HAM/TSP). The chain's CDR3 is CASSYQETQYF. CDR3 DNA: TGTGCCAGCAGTTATCAAGAGACCCAGTACTTC.